This T cell receptor (beta chain) was observed in a study of T cell changes during pregnancy in multiple sclerosis. From germline, CDR1 is MNHEY and CDR2 SMNVEV (reference sequence). The CDR3 loop spans 14 amino acids. V was clipped by 8 bases and J by 3 bases; unmatched bases: 5. This clone occurred once. The data were produced by immunoSEQ multiplex PCR, yet TCRdb's version contains in-frame clones alone and is incomplete. The sample has roughly 100,000 clones; roughly 93% are singletons. The chain combines TRBV27 with TRBJ2-1; 9 bases agree with TRBD1. Sequencing used peripheral blood, obtained after pregnancy. The sequence derives from a female donor with multiple sclerosis, enrolled in a pregnancy study. The CDR3 DNA reads TGTGCCAGCCGGACAGGGGCTTTCTACAATGAGCAGTTCTTC. This translates into CASRTGAFYNEQFF.